A single sample is the source of the 11 T cell receptor beta chains below, sequenced in a study of technical replicates of blood from a few donors (dated by TCRdb to about 2017). The library was obtained by the immunoSEQ multiplex PCR assay. Imported from immuneACCESS, the table was reduced by TCRdb to in-frame sequences with V and J called. These copies leave out some clones; in studies compared against another copy, an unresolved V gene accounts for under half, and the cause of the remainder is not known. The sample contains about 60,000 clones, about 90% of them found a single time. The top ten clonotypes cover around 5.3% of the sample. Specimen: PBMCs. All receptors derive from a human donor in good health. Some clones in this sample may be carry-over from other donors' samples.

The chain has TRBV7-3 and TRBJ2-1; TRBD1 aligns across 10 bases. From germline, CDR1 is SGHTA and CDR2 FQGTGA. V shed 5 bases, J shed 8 bases, and the junction held 9 bases outside the gene matches. The CDR3 sequence is 15 residues long. The CDR3 is CASSDQTGGSHEQFF. The DNA for the CDR3 is TGTGCCAGCAGCGATCAGACAGGGGGCTCGCATGAGCAGTTCTTC.

The chain uses TRBV6-5 and TRBJ2-7; TRBD1 might be the D (5 bases). Per the germline V gene, CDR1 is MNHEY and CDR2 is SVGAGI. Trimming cost V 0 bases and J 2 bases, with 11 bases left between them. The CDR3 is 15 amino acids. The DNA for the CDR3 is TGTGCCAGCAGTTACTCGGGAAGGGGTCCCTACGAGCAGTACTTC. It translates to CASSYSGRGPYEQYF.

V and J are TRBV9 and TRBJ2-3, with D possibly matching TRBD2 (5 bases). The CDR3 runs to 15 residues. Germline CDR1 reads SGDLS; CDR2 reads YYNGEE. V was pared by 0 bases and J by 4 bases, with 12 bases between. The CDR3 DNA sequence: TGTGCCAGCAGCGTAGGAATCGGGGTGGCAGATACGCAGTATTTT. It specifies CASSVGIGVADTQYF.

The chain links TRBV6-5 to TRBJ2-5; maybe TRBD1 (5 bases). The germline CDR1 and CDR2 sequences are MNHEY and SVGAGI. The length of the CDR3 is 13 residues. V gave up 2 bases and J gave up 1 base, with 5 bases separating them. The CDR3 here is CASSYRGQETQYF. The CDR3 DNA is TGTGCCAGCAGTTACAGGGGCCAAGAGACCCAGTACTTC.

The CDR3 region is CASSLRGPESGGTQYF. CDR3 sequence (DNA): TGTGCCAGCAGCTTGCGGGGGCCGGAGTCGGGGGGGACCCAGTACTTC. The chain carries TRBV5-6 and TRBJ2-5, with a weak D call TRBD2 (7 bases). The V gene lost 1 base and the J gene lost 7 bases, with 20 bases spanning the gap. Germline CDR1 reads SGHDT; CDR2 reads YYEEEE. The CDR3 runs to 16 residues.

This clone was observed once. The chain links TRBV5-1 to TRBJ2-6, with D perhaps TRBD2 (5 bases). The V and J ends lost 2 bases and 0 bases respectively, with 9 bases between them. This CDR3 region has 16 residues. The germline gives CDR1 SGHRS, CDR2 YFSETQ. CDR3 coding DNA: TGCGCCAGCAGCTTAGGACTTATCTCTGGGGCCAACGTCCTGACTTTC. Encoded protein: CASSLGLISGANVLTF.

This chain joins TRBV7-2 and TRBJ2-3, with no clear D. V was cut by 5 bases and J by 4 bases, with 7 bases left in between. Germline CDR1 SGHTA, CDR2 FQGNSA. This CDR3 comprises 12 residues. The CDR3 DNA is TGTGCCAGCAGCCCCCGTCCAGATACGCAGTATTTT. Residues: CASSPRPDTQYF.

The chain joins TRBV11-3 to TRBJ2-1; 9 nucleotides line up with TRBD2. CDR3 size: 15 residues. V lost 5 bases, J lost 7 bases, and 9 bases stayed unmatched. The germline V gene encodes CDR1 SGHNT and CDR2 YENEEA. This chain's CDR3 is CASSPGLALRNEQFF. The CDR3 nucleotides are TGTGCCAGCAGCCCAGGACTAGCGTTGAGGAATGAGCAGTTCTTC.

This chain links TRBV5-1 with TRBJ1-1; tentatively, D is TRBD1 (6 bases). CDR3 length: 14 amino acids. Trimming shortened V by 2 bases and J by 4 bases, and 12 bases separated the two germline ends. The germline V gene encodes CDR1 SGHRS and CDR2 YFSETQ. This CDR3 reads CASSLYTTGTEAFF. For the CDR3, the DNA is TGCGCCAGCAGCTTATATACGACAGGCACTGAAGCTTTCTTT.

This clone was detected only once. J is TRBJ1-1 and V is TRBV7-2; weak D call: TRBD1 (6 bases). CDR1 SGHTA and CDR2 FQGNSA come from the germline V gene. CDR3 length: 13 residues. V was trimmed by 10 bases and J by 0 bases, leaving 12 bases between them. For the CDR3, the DNA is TGTGCCACCAGGACAGAACTGAACACTGAAGCTTTCTTT. It yields the protein CATRTELNTEAFF.

The chain couples TRBV15 to TRBJ2-7; 8 bases map to TRBD2. The CDR3 has 15 residues. Germline V gene data show CDR1 as LNHNV and CDR2 as YYDKDF (reference sequence). V dropped 5 bases and J dropped 2; count of bases not matched to a gene: 8. CDR3 nucleotide sequence: TGTGCCACCAGCGCAACGGGAGGGTCTGCCTACGAGCAGTACTTC. This codes for CATSATGGSAYEQYF.